These 18 T cell receptor beta chains originate from one sample sequenced in a study of T cell responses to AZD1222 COVID-19 vaccine. TCRdb's copy holds only in-frame clones and misses some; the assay was immunoSEQ multiplex PCR. The sample includes just over 80,000 clones, about nine tenths of them seen just once. The sample in question was peripheral blood, obtained on day 0 of AZD1222 vaccination. These receptors all stem from an adult in good health.

This chain links TRBV24-1 with TRBJ2-3; D not resolved. The CDR3 spans 18 residues. Trimming pared 3 bases from V and 0 bases from J, leaving 18 bases between. Per the germline V gene, CDR1 is KGHDR and CDR2 is SFDVKD. In nucleotides, the CDR3 is TGTGCCACCAGTGATCACCCCAGCCATCGTTCTAGCACAGATACGCAGTATTTT. Translation: CATSDHPSHRSSTDTQYF.

This chain links TRBV27 with TRBJ2-7; possibly TRBD1 for D (5 bases). CDR1 is MNHEY, CDR2 SMNVEV, per germline (reference sequence). V was pared by 1 base and J by 3 bases, with 16 bases between. The CDR3 extends over 16 amino acids. The DNA of the CDR3 is TGTGCCAGCAGTTTATTAATCGGGCAGGGTGGCTACGAGCAGTACTTC. This sequence encodes CASSLLIGQGGYEQYF.

In its sample, this clone was seen a few times. The CDR3 nucleotides read TGTGCCATCAGTGCCGCATCAGCGGGGGGGAGCTCCTACGAGCAGTACTTC. This translates into CAISAASAGGSSYEQYF. The genes are TRBV10-3 and TRBJ2-7, with 10 positions matching TRBD2. This CDR3 is 17 amino acids long. V lost 4 bases, J lost 0 bases, and 9 bases stayed unmatched. Germline V gene data show CDR1 as ENHRY and CDR2 as SYGVKD.

This chain links TRBV3-1 (or the pseudogene TRBV3-2) with TRBJ2-7; D is ambiguous. The CDR3 loop spans 14 amino acids. Germline V lookup: CDR1 LGHDT, CDR2 YNNKEL (reference sequence). V was cut by 1 base and J by 5 bases, with 12 bases left in between. CDR3 nucleotide sequence: TGTGCCAGCAGCCAAGTCACGGCGAAGGACGAGCAGTACTTC. Translated: CASSQVTAKDEQYF.

This sequence joins TRBV19 and TRBJ1-2, with D maybe TRBD1 (6 bases). The CDR3 is made up of 14 amino acids. Trimming took 3 bases from V and 3 from J, leaving 11 bases between them. In germline, CDR1 is LNHDA, CDR2 SQIVND (reference sequence). The CDR3 reads CASSIWGGDYGYTF. In DNA, the CDR3 is TGTGCCAGTAGTATTTGGGGGGGCGACTATGGCTACACCTTC.

The chain employs TRBV27 and TRBJ2-1; D is perhaps TRBD1 or TRBD2 (5 bases each). CDR3 length equals 17 residues. The V end lost 5 bases, the J end lost 10 bases, and 27 bases lay between the germline ends. Per the germline V gene, CDR1 is MNHEY and CDR2 is SMNVEV (reference sequence). The CDR3 reads CASSPRESGPPSGEQFF. The DNA for the CDR3 is TGTGCCAGCAGTCCAAGGGAGTCGGGGCCCCCCTCTGGGGAGCAGTTCTTC.

J is TRBJ1-2 and V is TRBV29-1; 8 bases line up with TRBD1. Germline trimming cut 5 bases from V and 12 bases from J; bases unmatched to any gene: 20. Germline-derived CDR1 and CDR2 are SQVTM and ANQGSEA. CDR3 length: 15 residues. CDR3 DNA sequence: TGCAGCGTTCCGGGCGGAAGCGGACAGGGCACAAGTAACACCTTC. Translating it yields CSVPGGSGQGTSNTF.

This chain joins TRBV28 and TRBJ1-2; D is perhaps TRBD1 (5 bases). Germline V gene lookup returns CDR1 MDHEN and CDR2 SYDVKM. V shed 2 bases and J shed 4 bases, with 14 bases lying between them. This CDR3 spans 15 amino acids. In DNA form, the CDR3 reads TGTGCCAGCAGTTTAGTGCAGGGACTGATCTATGGCTACACCTTC. Protein product: CASSLVQGLIYGYTF.

The chain carries TRBV23-1 and TRBJ2-7; a weak D match, TRBD2 (5 bases). TRBV23-1 is an ORF, with its function uncertain. This CDR3 spans 15 amino acids. Trimming shortened V by 2 bases and J by 3 bases, and 14 bases separated the two germline ends. For the CDR3, the DNA is TGCGCCAGCAGTCAACCCCCCTCGGGGTACTACGAGCAGTACTTC. Its protein is CASSQPPSGYYEQYF.

This chain links TRBV12-5 with TRBJ2-7; tentatively, D is TRBD2 (6 bases). Trimming cost V 0 bases and J 3 bases, with 15 bases left between them. Looked up from germline, CDR1 is LGHNT and CDR2 is FRNRAP. This CDR3 is 16 amino acids long. This CDR3 reads CASGLVEGLRVYEQYF. The CDR3 DNA reads as TGTGCTAGTGGTTTGGTAGAGGGACTTCGAGTCTACGAGCAGTACTTC.

The V and J genes are TRBV21-1 and TRBJ2-5; the table's D call, TRBD1, was not checked against the DNA. TRBV21-1 is termed a pseudogene. CDR3 length: 15 residues. In DNA form, the CDR3 reads TGTGCCAGCGTCGATGAGCAGGGGCCCCAAGAGACCCAGTACTTC. Translating it yields CASVDEQGPQETQYF.

There are a few counts of this clone. The CDR3 DNA is TGTGCCAGCAGTGGCGGAGGGGTGAACACTGAAGCTTTCTTT. It codes for CASSGGGVNTEAFF. The chain joins TRBV2 to TRBJ1-1, with D perhaps matching TRBD1 (5 bases). V dropped 4 bases and J dropped 0 bases, with 9 bases sitting between them. Germline CDR1 and CDR2: SNHLY and FYNNEI. This CDR3 contains 14 residues.

The rearrangement joins TRBV7-9 to TRBJ2-2, with D possibly TRBD1 on 6 matching bases. V was pared by 2 bases and J by 0 bases, with 10 bases between. This CDR3 spans 16 amino acids. Germline lookup yields CDR1 SEHNR and CDR2 FQNEAQ (reference sequence). The CDR3 loop is CASSLPGTPNTGELFF. CDR3 DNA: TGTGCCAGCAGCTTACCCGGGACACCGAACACCGGGGAGCTGTTTTTT. Looking up the rest from reference TRBV7-9 and TRBJ2-2 gives the full variable domain: DTGVSQNPRHKITKRGQNVTFRCDPISEHNRLYWYRQTLGQGPEFLTYFQNEAQLEKSRLLSDRFSAERPKGSFSTLEIQRTEQGDSAMYLCASSLPGTPNTGELFFGEGSRLTVL.

The chain uses TRBV7-6 and TRBJ2-7; 7 bases map to TRBD1. Unmatched junction bases numbered 9, after V lost 4 bases and J lost 3 bases. CDR3 length: 15 residues. CDR1 and CDR2 (germline): SGHVS, FNYEAQ. Here the CDR3 DNA reads TGTGCCAGCAGCTCCCCGGGGCAGGGGGTCTACGAGCAGTACTTC. Protein: CASSSPGQGVYEQYF.

CDR3 protein: CASSEIQVVNYGYTF. CDR3 in DNA: TGCGCCAGCAGTGAGATCCAGGTTGTTAACTATGGCTACACCTTC. V gene TRBV10-2 combines with J gene TRBJ1-2; no reliable D call. V was pared by 2 bases and J by 1 base, with 11 bases between. Germline assignment: CDR1 WSHSY and CDR2 SAAADI. The CDR3 runs 15 residues.

The chain recombines TRBV7-3 with TRBJ1-1; the D is unclear. V dropped 5 bases and J dropped 4 bases, with 14 bases sitting between them. The CDR3 has 14 residues. Germline CDR1 reads SGHTA; CDR2 reads FQGTGA. The chain's CDR3 is CASSLGLEGTEAFF. The CDR3 DNA is TGTGCCAGCAGCCTAGGGCTAGAGGGCACTGAAGCTTTCTTT.

V is TRBV5-1 and J is TRBJ1-2, with TRBD1 matching 10 bases. V gave up 4 bases and J gave up 0 bases; unmatched junction bases: 3. Germline V gives CDR1 SGHRS, CDR2 YFSETQ. This CDR3 region has 15 residues. CDR3 in DNA: TGCGCCAGCAGCGCCGGACAGGGGGCTAACTATGGCTACACCTTC. This codes for CASSAGQGANYGYTF. Complete variable domain (other parts from reference TRBV5-1 and TRBJ1-2): KAGVTQTPRYLIKTRGQQVTLSCSPISGHRSVSWYQQTPGQGLQFLFEYFSETQRNKGNFPGRFSGRQFSNSRSEMNVSTLELGDSALYLCASSAGQGANYGYTFGSGTRLTVV.

The chain has TRBV7-3 and TRBJ1-1; D possibly corresponds to TRBD1 (5 bases). V lost 3 bases and J lost 3, with 8 bases in between. Germline V gives CDR1 SGHTA, CDR2 FQGTGA. This CDR3 region has 13 residues. As DNA, the CDR3 is TGTGCCAGCAGCTTGTGGGGGGACACTGAAGCTTTCTTT. Encoded protein: CASSLWGDTEAFF.